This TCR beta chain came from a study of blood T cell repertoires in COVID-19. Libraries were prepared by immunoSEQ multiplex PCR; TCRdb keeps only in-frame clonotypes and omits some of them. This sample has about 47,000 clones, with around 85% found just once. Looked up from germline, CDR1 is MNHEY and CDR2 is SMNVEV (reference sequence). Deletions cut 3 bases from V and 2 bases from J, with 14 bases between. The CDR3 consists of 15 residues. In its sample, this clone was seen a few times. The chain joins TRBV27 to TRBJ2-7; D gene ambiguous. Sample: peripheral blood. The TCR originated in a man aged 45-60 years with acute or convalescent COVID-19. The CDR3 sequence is CASSFDLQTAYEQYF. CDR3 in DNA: TGTGCCAGCAGTTTTGATTTACAGACCGCCTACGAGCAGTACTTC.